This T cell receptor (beta chain) was captured in a study of blood T cell repertoires in COVID-19. About the study: There were acute and convalescent COVID-19 samples, and they came from the United States, Italy and Spain.

Original processing methods: Cell counts per sample came from amplifying reference gene primers. Here immunoSEQ multiplex PCR was the method, and the copy in TCRdb shows in-frame clones only, minus some. For V, J and clone size, that table is used; D and trimming come from the DNA. This table holds 60,000 to 70,000 clones, around 85% found once. CDR1 MGHRA and CDR2 YSYEKL come from the germline V gene. Losses at the gene ends were 0 bases for V and 5 bases for J; bases not matched to a gene: 7. The CDR3 totals 18 residues. The sequence derives from a woman in her 70s with acute or convalescent COVID-19. Sample: peripheral blood. The V gene is TRBV4-1, the J gene TRBJ2-5; TRBD2 matches at 15 bases. Here the CDR3 DNA reads TGCGCCAGCAGCCAAGATAGGGGGACTAGCGGGGGGCCGGAGACCCAGTACTTC. This translates into CASSQDRGTSGGPETQYF.